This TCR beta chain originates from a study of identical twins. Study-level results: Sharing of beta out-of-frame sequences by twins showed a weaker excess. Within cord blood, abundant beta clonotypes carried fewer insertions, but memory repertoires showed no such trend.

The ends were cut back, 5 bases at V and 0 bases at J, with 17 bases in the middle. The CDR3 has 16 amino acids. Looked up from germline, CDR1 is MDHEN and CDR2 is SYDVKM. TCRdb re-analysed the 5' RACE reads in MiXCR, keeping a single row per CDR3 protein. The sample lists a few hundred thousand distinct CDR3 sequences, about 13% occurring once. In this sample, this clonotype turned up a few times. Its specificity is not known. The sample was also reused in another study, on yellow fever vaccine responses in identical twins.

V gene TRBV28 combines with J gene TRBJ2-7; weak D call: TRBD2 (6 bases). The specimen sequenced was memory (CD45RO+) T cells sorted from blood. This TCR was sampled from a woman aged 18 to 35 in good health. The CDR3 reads CASSPLGQGGSYEQYF. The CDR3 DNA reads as TGTGCCAGCAGTCCCCTTGGGCAGGGAGGCTCCTACGAGCAGTACTTC.